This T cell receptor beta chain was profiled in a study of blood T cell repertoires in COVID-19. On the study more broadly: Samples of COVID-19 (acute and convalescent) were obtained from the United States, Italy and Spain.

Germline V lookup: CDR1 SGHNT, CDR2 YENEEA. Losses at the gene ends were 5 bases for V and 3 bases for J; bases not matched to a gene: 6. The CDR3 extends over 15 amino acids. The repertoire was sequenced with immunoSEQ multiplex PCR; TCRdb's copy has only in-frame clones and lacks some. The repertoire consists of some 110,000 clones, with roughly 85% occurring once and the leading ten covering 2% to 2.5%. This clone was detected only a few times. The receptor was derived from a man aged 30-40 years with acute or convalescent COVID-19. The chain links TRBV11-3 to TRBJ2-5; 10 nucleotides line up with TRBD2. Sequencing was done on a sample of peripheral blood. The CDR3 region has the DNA TGTGCCAGCAGCCCGGGACTAGCGTCGGAAGAGACCCAGTACTTC. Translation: CASSPGLASEETQYF.